This TCR beta chain was documented in a study of cytotoxic CD8 clonotypes in ibrutinib-treated CLL. Study-wide results and caveats: A rise in clonality was seen at ibrutinib response, and a fall back toward baseline was seen at progression.

For this clone: What it binds is not known.

T cells were sequenced at a targeted depth of 1 in 200,000 to 1 in 1 million. Generated by immunoSEQ multiplex PCR, the TCRdb table keeps only in-frame clones and is missing some. The data show over 75,000 clones, more than 75% seen once. The sequence was obtained from a human donor with chronic lymphocytic leukemia. The sample here was PBMCs, taken after 12 months of ibrutinib treatment.

CDR3 sequence (DNA): TGTGCCTGGGTCGGCTACAATGAGCAGTTCTTC. It is translated as CAWVGYNEQFF. The rearrangement uses TRBV30 and TRBJ2-1, with D uncertain. V was pared by 5 bases and J by 3 bases, with 5 bases between. The CDR3 spans 11 residues. CDR1 and CDR2 from the germline V gene are GTSNPN and SVGIG (reference sequence).